Listed here is a single T cell receptor (beta chain). Trimming took 4 bases from V and 1 from J; bases not matched to a gene: 3. The CDR3 sequence is 17 residues long. Germline V gene sequence: CDR1 PRHDT, CDR2 FYEKMQ (reference sequence). This sample stems from a study of blood T cell repertoires in COVID-19. Across the whole study: Collection of acute and convalescent COVID-19 samples took place in the United States, Italy and Spain.

TCRdb keeps only in-frame clones here, not all; method: immunoSEQ multiplex PCR. This sample has about 350,000 clones, with 65% to 90% found just once. In Seattle, patients joined the study during active infection and were tracked longitudinally. This sequence was found in a woman aged 55-70 years with COVID-19, enrolled during active disease. Source material: peripheral blood. V usage is TRBV13 and J usage is TRBJ2-5; 16 bases match TRBD2. CDR3 amino acids: CASSSGTSGGGQETQYF. The CDR3 DNA sequence: TGTGCCAGCAGCTCCGGGACTAGCGGGGGGGGCCAAGAGACCCAGTACTTC.